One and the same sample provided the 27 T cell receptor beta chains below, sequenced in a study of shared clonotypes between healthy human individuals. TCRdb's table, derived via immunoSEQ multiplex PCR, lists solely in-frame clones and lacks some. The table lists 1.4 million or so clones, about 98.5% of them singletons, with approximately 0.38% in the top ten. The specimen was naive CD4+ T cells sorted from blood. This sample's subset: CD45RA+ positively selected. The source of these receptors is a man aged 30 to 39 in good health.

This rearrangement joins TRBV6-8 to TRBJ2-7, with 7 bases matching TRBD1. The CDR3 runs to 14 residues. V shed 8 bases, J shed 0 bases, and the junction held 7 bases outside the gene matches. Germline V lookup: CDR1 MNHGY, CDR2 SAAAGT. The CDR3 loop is CASRDRESSYEQYF. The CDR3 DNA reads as TGTGCCAGCCGTGACAGGGAAAGCTCCTACGAGCAGTACTTC.

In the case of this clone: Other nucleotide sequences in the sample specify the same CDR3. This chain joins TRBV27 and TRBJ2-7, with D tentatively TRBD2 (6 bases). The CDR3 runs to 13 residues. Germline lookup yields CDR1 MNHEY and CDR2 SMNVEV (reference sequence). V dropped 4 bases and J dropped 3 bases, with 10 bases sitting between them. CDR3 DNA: TGTGCCAGCAGTTCGGCGGGACGCTACGAGCAGTACTTC. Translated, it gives CASSSAGRYEQYF.

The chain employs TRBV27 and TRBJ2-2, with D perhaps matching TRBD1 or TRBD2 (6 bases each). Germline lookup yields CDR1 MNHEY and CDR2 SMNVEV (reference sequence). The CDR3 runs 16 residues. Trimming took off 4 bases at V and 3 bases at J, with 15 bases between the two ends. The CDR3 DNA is TGTGCCAGCAGTTCTATCGGGGGCTACTACACCGGGGAGCTGTTTTTT. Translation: CASSSIGGYYTGELFF.

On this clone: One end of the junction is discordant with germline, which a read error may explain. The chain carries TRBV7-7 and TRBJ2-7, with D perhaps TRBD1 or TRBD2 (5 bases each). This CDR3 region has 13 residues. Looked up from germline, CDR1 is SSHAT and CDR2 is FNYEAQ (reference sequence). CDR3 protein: CASSRDAAYEQYF. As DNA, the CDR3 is TGTGCTAGCAGTCGGGACGCCGCCTACGAGCAGTACTTC.

CDR3 protein: CASSHQPSSYNEQFF. DNA for the CDR3: TGTGCCAGCAGCCACCAACCGAGCTCCTACAATGAGCAGTTCTTC. The chain has TRBV14 and TRBJ2-1; D is unresolved. This CDR3 contains 15 residues. The germline CDR1 and CDR2 sequences are SGHDN and FVKESK. V lost 3 bases and J lost 0, with 9 bases in between.

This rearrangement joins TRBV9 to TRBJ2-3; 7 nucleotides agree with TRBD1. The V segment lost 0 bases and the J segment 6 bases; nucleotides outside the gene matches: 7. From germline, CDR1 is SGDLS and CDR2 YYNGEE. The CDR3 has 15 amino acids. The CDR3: CASSVVTQGRDTQYF. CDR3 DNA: TGTGCCAGCAGCGTAGTGACACAGGGGCGGGATACGCAGTATTTT. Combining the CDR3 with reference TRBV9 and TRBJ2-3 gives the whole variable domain DSGVTQTPKHLITATGQRVTLRCSPRSGDLSVYWYQQSLDQGLQFLIQYYNGEERAKGNILERFSAQQFPDLHSELNLSSLELGDSALYFCASSVVTQGRDTQYFGPGTRLTVL.

CDR3 amino acids: CASSPLAGPPGETQYF. DNA of the CDR3: TGTGCCAGCTCACCTTTGGCAGGGCCTCCGGGAGAGACCCAGTACTTC. The chain combines TRBV18 with TRBJ2-5; D perhaps matches TRBD1 (5 bases). V lost 3 bases, J lost 4 bases, and 18 bases lay in between. Looked up from germline, CDR1 is KGHSH and CDR2 is LQKENI. This CDR3 spans 16 amino acids.

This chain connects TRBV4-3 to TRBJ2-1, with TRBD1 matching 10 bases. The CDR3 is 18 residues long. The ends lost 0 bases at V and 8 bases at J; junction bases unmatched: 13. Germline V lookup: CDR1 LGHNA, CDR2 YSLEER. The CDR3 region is CASSQELSAGQGSYEQFF. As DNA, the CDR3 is TGCGCCAGCAGCCAAGAGCTTTCGGCGGGACAGGGGTCATATGAGCAGTTCTTC.

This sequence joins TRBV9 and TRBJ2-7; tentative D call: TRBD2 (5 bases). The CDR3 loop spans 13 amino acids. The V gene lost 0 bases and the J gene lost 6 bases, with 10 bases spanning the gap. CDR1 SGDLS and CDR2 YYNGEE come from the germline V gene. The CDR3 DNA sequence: TGTGCCAGCAGCGTAGAAATGGGAGCCGAGCAGTACTTC. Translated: CASSVEMGAEQYF.

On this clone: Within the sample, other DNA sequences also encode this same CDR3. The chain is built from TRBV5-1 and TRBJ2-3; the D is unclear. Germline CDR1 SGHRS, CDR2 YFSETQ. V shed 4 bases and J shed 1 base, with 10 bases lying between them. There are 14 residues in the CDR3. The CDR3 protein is CASSDGRGTDTQYF. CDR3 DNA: TGCGCCAGCAGCGATGGACGGGGCACAGATACGCAGTATTTT.

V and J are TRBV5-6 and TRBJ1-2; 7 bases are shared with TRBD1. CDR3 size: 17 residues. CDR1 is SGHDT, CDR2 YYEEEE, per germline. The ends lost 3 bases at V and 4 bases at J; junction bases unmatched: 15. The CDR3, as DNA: TGTGCCAGCAGCTCCTACAGGGGCGGGAGAGGGCTCTATGGCTACACCTTC. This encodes CASSSYRGGRGLYGYTF.

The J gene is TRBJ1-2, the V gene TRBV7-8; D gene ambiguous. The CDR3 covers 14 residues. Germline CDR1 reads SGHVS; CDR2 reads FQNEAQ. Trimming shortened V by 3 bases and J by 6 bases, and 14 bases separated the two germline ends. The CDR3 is CASSFAGQFDGYTF. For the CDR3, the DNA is TGTGCCAGCAGCTTCGCCGGGCAGTTTGATGGCTACACCTTC.

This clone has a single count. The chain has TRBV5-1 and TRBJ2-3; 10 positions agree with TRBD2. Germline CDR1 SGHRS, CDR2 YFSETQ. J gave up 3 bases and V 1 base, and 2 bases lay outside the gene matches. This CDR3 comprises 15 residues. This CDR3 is CASSLTSGNTDTQYF. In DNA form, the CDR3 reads TGCGCCAGCAGCTTGACTAGCGGGAATACAGATACGCAGTATTTT.

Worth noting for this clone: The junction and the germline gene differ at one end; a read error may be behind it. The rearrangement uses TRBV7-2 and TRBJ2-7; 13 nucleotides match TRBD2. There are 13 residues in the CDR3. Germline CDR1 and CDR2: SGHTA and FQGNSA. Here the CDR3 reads CASSPRLAGGRDF. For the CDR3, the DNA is TGTGCCAGCAGCCCGAGACTAGCGGGAGGACGGGACTTC.

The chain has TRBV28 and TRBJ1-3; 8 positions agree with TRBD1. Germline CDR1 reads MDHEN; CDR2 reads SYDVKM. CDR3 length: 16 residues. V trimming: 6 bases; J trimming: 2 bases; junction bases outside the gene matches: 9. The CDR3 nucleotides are TGTGCCAGCAGCTCCCCCGGACAGGGTACTGGAAACACCATATATTTT. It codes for CASSSPGQGTGNTIYF.

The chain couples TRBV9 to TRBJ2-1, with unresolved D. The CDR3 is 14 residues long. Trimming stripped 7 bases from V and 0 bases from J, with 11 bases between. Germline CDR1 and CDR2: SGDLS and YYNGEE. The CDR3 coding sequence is TGTGCCAGCGGTACTGGAAGCTCCTACAATGAGCAGTTCTTC. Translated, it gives CASGTGSSYNEQFF.

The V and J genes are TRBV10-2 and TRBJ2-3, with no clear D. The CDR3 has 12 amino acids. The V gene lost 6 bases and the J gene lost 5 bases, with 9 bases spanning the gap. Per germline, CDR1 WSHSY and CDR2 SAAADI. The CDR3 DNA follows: TGCGCCAGCAGCCTCCCGGTAGATACGCAGTATTTT. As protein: CASSLPVDTQYF.

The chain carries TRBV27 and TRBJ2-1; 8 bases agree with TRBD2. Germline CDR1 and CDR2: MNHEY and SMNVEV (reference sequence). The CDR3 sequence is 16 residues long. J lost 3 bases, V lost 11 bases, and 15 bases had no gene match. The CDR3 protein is CARSTSGPFHYNEQFF. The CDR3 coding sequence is TGTGCCCGCTCCACTAGCGGACCTTTCCACTACAATGAGCAGTTCTTC.

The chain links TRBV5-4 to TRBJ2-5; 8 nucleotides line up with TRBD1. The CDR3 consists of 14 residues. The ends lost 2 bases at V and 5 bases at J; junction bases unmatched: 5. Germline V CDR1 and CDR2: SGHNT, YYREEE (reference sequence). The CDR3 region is CASSLAGGEETQYF. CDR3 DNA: TGTGCCAGCAGCTTAGCAGGGGGCGAGGAGACCCAGTACTTC.

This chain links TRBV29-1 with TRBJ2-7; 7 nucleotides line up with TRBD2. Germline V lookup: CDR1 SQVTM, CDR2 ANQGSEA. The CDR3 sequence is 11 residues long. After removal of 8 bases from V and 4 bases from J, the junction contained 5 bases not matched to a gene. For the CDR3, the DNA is TGCAGCACGGGGGGTCAATACGAGCAGTACTTC. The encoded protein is CSTGGQYEQYF.

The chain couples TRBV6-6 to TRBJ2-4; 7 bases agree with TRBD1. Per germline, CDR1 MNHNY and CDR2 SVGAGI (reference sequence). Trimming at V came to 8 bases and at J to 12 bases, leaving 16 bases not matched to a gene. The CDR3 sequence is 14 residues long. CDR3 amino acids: CASGPSDRSYPQYF. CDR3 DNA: TGTGCCAGCGGGCCCTCGGACAGGTCATACCCTCAGTACTTC.

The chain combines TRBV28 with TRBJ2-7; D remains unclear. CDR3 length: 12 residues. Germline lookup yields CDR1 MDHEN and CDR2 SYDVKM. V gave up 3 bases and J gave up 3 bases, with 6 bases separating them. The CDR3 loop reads CASSFPGYEQYF. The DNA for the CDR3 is TGTGCCAGCAGTTTTCCGGGCTACGAGCAGTACTTC.

The CDR3 here is CASMAATDTQYF. CDR3 DNA sequence: TGTGCCAGCATGGCAGCCACAGATACGCAGTATTTT. V is TRBV28 and J is TRBJ2-3; D is ambiguous. V lost 7 bases, J lost 2 bases, and 7 bases lay in between. The CDR3 consists of 12 residues. The germline V gene has CDR1 MDHEN and CDR2 SYDVKM.

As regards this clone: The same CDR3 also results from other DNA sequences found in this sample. CDR3 residues: CASSLEASGTDTQYF. The DNA for the CDR3 is TGTGCCAGCAGCTTGGAGGCTTCCGGCACAGATACGCAGTATTTT. V gene TRBV5-4 combines with J gene TRBJ2-3, with D unclear. CDR1 is SGHNT, CDR2 YYREEE, per germline (reference sequence). V was pared by 0 bases and J by 1 base, with 9 bases between. The CDR3 has 15 residues. The full variable domain, its missing parts supplied by reference TRBV5-4 and TRBJ2-3, is ETGVTQSPTHLIKTRGQQVTLRCSSQSGHNTVSWYQQALGQGPQFIFQYYREEENGRGNFPPRFSGLQFPNYSSELNVNALELDDSALYLCASSLEASGTDTQYFGPGTRLTVL.

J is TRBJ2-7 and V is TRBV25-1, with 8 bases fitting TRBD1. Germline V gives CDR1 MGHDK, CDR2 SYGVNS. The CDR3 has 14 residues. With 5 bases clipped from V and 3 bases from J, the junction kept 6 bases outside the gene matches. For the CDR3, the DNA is TGTGCCAGCAGTCCACGACAGGGGCGCTACGAGCAGTACTTC. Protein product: CASSPRQGRYEQYF.

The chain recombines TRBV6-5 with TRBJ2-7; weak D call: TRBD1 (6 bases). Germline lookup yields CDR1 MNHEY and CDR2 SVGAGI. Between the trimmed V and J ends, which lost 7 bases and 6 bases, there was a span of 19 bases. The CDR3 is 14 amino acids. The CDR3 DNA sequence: TGTGCCAGCACCCCACAGGGTAGCCTAGGCGAGCAGTACTTC. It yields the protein CASTPQGSLGEQYF.

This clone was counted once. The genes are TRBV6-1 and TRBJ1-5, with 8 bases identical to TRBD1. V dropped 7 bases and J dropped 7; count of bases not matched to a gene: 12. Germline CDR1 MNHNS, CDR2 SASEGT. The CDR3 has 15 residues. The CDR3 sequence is CASNVGQGIGQPQHF. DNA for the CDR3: TGTGCCAGCAACGTAGGACAGGGAATAGGACAGCCCCAGCATTTT.